This section outlines one TCR beta chain sequence together with its context. This specimen comes from a study of blood T cell repertoires in COVID-19. Profiled with immunoSEQ multiplex PCR; TCRdb holds only in-frame clones, not every one. The table includes roughly 200,000 clones, roughly 85% detected once. Individuals aged roughly 18 to 95 years were recruited from 24 US areas. Per germline, CDR1 SGHDT and CDR2 YYEEEE. Between the trimmed V and J ends, which lost 6 bases and 6 bases, there was a span of 15 bases. CDR3 length: 13 amino acids. The chain uses TRBV5-6 and TRBJ1-1; D is ambiguous. The sequenced sample was PBMCs or T cells enriched from blood (not recorded which). The sequence was obtained from a woman between 50 and 59 years old who had been exposed to COVID-19. Here the CDR3 DNA reads TGTGCCAGCACTTTGGGAGCGAGAGCTGAAGCTTTCTTT. Its protein product is CASTLGARAEAFF.